A selection of T cell receptor beta chains follows, all from one sample in a study of response to subunit inactivated influenza vaccine. Via MiXCR, TCRdb re-called the RT-PCR reads, giving one row per CDR3 protein. The data show approximately 300,000 distinct CDR3 sequences, roughly 22% seen once. This specimen consisted of PBMCs from blood, obtained approximately 22 months after vaccination. The source is a man in his fifties or sixties who received an inactivated influenza vaccine. The CDR3 runs from the conserved cysteine through the conserved F or W. Each record gives: V gene, clone size, J gene, D gene, CDR3 protein, CDR3 DNA. A D gene is named only where the DNA matches it firmly. Clone size, where shown, is once, few, many, or a class for clones that have expanded.

TRBV10-3	many	TRBJ1-2	.	CAISEPTGTDNLNYGYTF	TGTGCCATCAGTGAGCCCACCGGGACCGACAACCTTAACTATGGCTACACCTTC
TRBV6-1	many	TRBJ1-5	.	CASSPTSSNQPQHF	TGTGCCAGCAGTCCCACATCCAGCAATCAGCCCCAGCATTTT
TRBV4-3	.	TRBJ2-5	TRBD2	CASSQYGGGTQYF	TGCGCCAGCAGCCAATACGGGGGGGGAACCCAGTACTTC
TRBV21-1	many	TRBJ1-2	.	CASSSCRANYGYTF	TGTGCCAGCAGCAGTTGCAGAGCTAACTATGGCTACACCTTC
TRBV24-1	once	TRBJ2-1	TRBD1	CATTSGQDSYNEQFF	TGTGCCACCACCTCGGGACAGGACTCCTACAATGAGCAGTTCTTC
TRBV6-1	few	TRBJ1-5	.	CASTQGYSQPQHF	TGTGCCAGCACCCAGGGATACAGTCAGCCCCAGCATTTT
TRBV29-1	.	TRBJ2-5	.	CSVGLRKETQYF	TGCAGCGTTGGCCTTAGAAAAGAGACCCAGTACTTC
TRBV12-3/TRBV12-4	few	TRBJ1-6	TRBD1	CASSQGTVNSPLHF	TGTGCCAGCAGTCAAGGGACAGTTAATTCACCCCTCCACTTT
TRBV15	once	TRBJ1-1	.	CATSTPRENTEAFF	TGTGCCACCAGCACGCCCAGGGAGAACACTGAAGCTTTCTTT
TRBV6-1	few	TRBJ1-1	TRBD1	CASSVIQGRTEAFF	TGTGCCAGCAGTGTAATACAGGGGAGGACTGAAGCTTTCTTT
TRBV4-1	.	TRBJ2-5	.	CASSQGHRRETQYF	TGCGCCAGCAGCCAAGGGCACAGAAGGGAGACCCAGTACTTC
TRBV27	few	TRBJ2-5	TRBD1	CASSSGTGHQETQYF	TGTGCCAGCAGTTCCGGGACAGGGCATCAAGAGACCCAGTACTTC
TRBV11-3	.	TRBJ2-1	.	CASSGQSYNEQFF	TGTGCCAGCAGTGGACAGAGTTACAATGAGCAGTTCTTC
TRBV4-3	.	TRBJ2-2	.	CASTWLVGTGELFF	TGCGCCAGCACCTGGCTAGTTGGGACCGGGGAGCTGTTTTTT
TRBV5-4	few	TRBJ2-7	.	CASGLLKAEQYF	TGTGCCAGCGGTTTACTCAAGGCCGAGCAGTACTTC
TRBV7-9	.	TRBJ2-5	.	CASSNVETQYF	TGTGCCAGCAGCAACGTTGAGACCCAGTACTTC
TRBV4-1	few	TRBJ1-1	TRBD1	CASTSPGQGGTEAFF	TGCGCCAGCACATCCCCGGGACAGGGAGGCACTGAAGCTTTCTTT